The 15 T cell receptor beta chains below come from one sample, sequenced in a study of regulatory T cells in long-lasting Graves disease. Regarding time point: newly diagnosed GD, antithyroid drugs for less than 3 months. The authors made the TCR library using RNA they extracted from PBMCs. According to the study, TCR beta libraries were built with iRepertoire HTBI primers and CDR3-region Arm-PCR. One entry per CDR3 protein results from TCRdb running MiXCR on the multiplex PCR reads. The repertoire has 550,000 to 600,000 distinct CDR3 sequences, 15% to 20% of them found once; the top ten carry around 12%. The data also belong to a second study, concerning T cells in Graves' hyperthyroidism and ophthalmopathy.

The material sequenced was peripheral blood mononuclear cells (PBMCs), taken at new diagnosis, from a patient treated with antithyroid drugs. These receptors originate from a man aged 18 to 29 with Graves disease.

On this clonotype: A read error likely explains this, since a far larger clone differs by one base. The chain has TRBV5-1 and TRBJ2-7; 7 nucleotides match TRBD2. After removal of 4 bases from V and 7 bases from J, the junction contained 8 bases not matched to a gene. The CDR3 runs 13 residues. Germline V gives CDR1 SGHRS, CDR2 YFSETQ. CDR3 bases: TGCGCCAGCAGCCGCGCGGGCGGGGGTGAGCAGTACTTC. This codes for CASSRAGGGEQYF.

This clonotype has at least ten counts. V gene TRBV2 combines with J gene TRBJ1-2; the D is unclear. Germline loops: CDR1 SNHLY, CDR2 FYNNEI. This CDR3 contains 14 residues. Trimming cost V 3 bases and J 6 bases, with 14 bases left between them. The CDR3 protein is CASSEAVGIDGYTF. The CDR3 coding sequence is TGTGCCAGCAGTGAGGCAGTAGGCATTGATGGCTACACCTTC. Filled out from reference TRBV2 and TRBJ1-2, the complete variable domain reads EPEVTQTPSHQVTQMGQEVILRCVPISNHLYFYWYRQILGQKVEFLVSFYNNEISEKSEIFDDQFSVERPDGSNFTLKIRSTKLEDSAMYFCASSEAVGIDGYTFGSGTRLTVV.

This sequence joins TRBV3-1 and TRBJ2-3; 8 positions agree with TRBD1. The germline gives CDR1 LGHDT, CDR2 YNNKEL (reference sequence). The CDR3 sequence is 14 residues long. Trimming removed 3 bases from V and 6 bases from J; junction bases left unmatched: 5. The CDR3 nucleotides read TGTGCCAGCAGCCACAGGGGGCGCTGGGATACGCAGTATTTT. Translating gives CASSHRGRWDTQYF.

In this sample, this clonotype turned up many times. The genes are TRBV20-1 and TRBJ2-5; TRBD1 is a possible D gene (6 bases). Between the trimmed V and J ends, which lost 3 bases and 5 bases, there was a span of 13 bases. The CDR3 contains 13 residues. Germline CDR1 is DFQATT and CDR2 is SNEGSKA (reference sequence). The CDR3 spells CSASAGVRETQYF. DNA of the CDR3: TGCAGTGCTAGCGCAGGGGTGAGGGAGACCCAGTACTTC.

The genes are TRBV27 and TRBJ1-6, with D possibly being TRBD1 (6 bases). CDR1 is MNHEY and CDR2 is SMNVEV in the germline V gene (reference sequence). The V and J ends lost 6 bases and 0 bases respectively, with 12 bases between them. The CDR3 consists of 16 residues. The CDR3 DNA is TGTGCCAGCAGACAGGGTTTGAGCTCCTATAATTCACCCCTCCACTTT. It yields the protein CASRQGLSSYNSPLHF.

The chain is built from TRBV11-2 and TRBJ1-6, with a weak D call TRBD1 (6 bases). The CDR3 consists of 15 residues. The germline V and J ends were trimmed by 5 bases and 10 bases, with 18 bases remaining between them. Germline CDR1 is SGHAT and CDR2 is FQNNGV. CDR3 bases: TGTGCCAGCAGCCCTTTACAGGGTCCCACATCACCCCTCCACTTT. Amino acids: CASSPLQGPTSPLHF.

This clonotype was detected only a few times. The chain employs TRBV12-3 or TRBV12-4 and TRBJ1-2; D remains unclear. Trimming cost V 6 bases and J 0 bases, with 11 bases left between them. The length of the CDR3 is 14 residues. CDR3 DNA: TGTGCCAGCAGCGTTGGTCTTTCTAACTATGGCTACACCTTC. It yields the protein CASSVGLSNYGYTF.

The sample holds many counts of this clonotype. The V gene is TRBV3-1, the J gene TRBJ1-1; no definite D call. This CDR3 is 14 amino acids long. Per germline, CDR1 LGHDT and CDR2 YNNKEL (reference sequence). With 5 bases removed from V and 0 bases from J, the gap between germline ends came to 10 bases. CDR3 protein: CASSEQLMNTEAFF. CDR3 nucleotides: TGTGCCAGCAGCGAACAACTTATGAACACTGAAGCTTTCTTT.

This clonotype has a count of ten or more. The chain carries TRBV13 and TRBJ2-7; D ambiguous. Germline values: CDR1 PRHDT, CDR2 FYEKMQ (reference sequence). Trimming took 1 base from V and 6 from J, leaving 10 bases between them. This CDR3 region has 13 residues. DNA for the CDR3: TGTGCCAGCAGCTTAGCGGTATTCGGCGAGCAGTACTTC. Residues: CASSLAVFGEQYF.

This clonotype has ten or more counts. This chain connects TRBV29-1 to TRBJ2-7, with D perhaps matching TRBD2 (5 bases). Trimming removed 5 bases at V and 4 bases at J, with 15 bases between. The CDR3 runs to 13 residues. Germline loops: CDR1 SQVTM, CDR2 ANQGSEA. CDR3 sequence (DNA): TGCAGCGTTCAACTCGCCGGGGTATACGAGCAGTACTTC. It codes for CSVQLAGVYEQYF.

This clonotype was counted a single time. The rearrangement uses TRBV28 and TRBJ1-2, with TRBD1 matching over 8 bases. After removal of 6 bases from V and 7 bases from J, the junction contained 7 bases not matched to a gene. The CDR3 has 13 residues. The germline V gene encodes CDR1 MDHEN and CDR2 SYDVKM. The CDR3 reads CASSSGQGPGYTF. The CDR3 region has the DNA TGTGCCAGCAGCTCTGGACAGGGACCTGGCTACACCTTC.

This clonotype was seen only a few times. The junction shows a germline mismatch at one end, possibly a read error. The CDR3 spells CSVDRLDYTEASF. The CDR3 DNA follows: TGCAGCGTTGACAGGTTGGATTACACTGAAGCTTCCTTT. The gene calls are TRBV29-1 and TRBJ1-1; D not resolved. CDR3 length: 13 amino acids. CDR1 is SQVTM, CDR2 ANQGSEA, per germline. Full variable domain (outside the CDR3, taken from reference TRBV29-1 and TRBJ1-1): SAVISQKPSRDICQRGTSLTIQCQVDSQVTMMFWYRQQPGQSLTLIATANQGSEATYESGFVIDKFPISRPNLTFSTLTVSNMSPEDSSIYLCSVDRLDYTEASFGQGTRLTVV.

The DNA for the CDR3 is TGTGCCAGCAGGGCTCTAGCGGGAGGGACCACCGGGGAGCTGTTTTTT. It yields the protein CASRALAGGTTGELFF. The gene calls are TRBV27 and TRBJ2-2; TRBD2 matches at 12 bases. V lost 6 bases, J lost 4 bases, and 6 bases stayed unmatched. Germline assignment: CDR1 MNHEY and CDR2 SMNVEV (reference sequence). The CDR3 spans 16 residues.

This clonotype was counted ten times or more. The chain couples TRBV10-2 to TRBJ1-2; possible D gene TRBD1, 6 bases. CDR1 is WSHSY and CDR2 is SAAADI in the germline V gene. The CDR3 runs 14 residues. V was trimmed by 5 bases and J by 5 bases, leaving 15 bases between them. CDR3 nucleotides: TGCGCCAGCAGTCCTGACAGGACTGAATATGGCTACACCTTC. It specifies CASSPDRTEYGYTF.

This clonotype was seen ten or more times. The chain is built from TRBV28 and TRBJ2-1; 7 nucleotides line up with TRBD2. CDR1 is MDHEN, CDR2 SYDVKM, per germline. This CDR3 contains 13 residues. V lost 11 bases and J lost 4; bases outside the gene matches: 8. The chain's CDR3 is CAGGGAGYNEQFF. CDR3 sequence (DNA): TGTGCCGGGGGGGGAGCGGGATACAATGAGCAGTTCTTC.